This TCR beta chain was obtained from a study of radiotherapy plus CTLA-4 blockade in lung cancer. Using immunoSEQ multiplex PCR, the repertoire was profiled, and TCRdb retains in-frame clones only, with some absent. The sample shows roughly 35,000 clones, 75% of them seen only once. Germline values: CDR1 MDHEN, CDR2 SYDVKM. The CDR3 is 14 amino acids. V lost 7 bases, J lost 4 bases, and 8 bases stayed unmatched. This specimen consisted of peripheral blood, obtained from a patient treated with radiotherapy plus ipilimumab. The chain joins TRBV28 to TRBJ1-2; 8 bases agree with TRBD1. The receptor was isolated from a human donor with non-small cell lung cancer that progressed on radiotherapy plus ipilimumab. The CDR3 nucleotides read TGTGCCAGCAATACCCAGGGGGCAGGCTATGGCTACACCTTC. Translation gives CASNTQGAGYGYTF.